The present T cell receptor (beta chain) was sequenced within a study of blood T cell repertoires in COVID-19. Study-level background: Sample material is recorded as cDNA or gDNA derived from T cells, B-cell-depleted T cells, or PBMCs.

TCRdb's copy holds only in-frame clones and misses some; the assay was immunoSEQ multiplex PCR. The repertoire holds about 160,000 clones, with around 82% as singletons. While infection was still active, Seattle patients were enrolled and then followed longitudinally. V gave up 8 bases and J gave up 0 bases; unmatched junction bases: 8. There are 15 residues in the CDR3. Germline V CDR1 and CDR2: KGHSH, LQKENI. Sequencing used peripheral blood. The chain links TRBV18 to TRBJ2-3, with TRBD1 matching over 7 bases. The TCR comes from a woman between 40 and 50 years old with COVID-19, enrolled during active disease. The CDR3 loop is CASVEGASSTDTQYF. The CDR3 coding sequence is TGTGCCAGCGTTGAGGGGGCTTCGAGCACAGATACGCAGTATTTT.